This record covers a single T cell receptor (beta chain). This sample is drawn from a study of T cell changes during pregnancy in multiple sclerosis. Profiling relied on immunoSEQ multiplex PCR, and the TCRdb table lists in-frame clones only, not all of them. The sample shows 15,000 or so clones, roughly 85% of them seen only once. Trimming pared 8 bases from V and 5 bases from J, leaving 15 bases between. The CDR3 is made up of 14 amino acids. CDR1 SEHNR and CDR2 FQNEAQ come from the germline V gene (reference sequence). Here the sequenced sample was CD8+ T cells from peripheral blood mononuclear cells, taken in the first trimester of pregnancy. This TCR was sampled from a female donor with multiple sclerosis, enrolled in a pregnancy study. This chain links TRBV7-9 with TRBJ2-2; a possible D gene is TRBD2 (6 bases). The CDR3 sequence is CASRHASDTGELFF. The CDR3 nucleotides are TGTGCCAGCCGCCACGCTAGCGATACCGGGGAGCTGTTTTTT.